The 4 T cell receptor beta chains in this list originate from one sample, sequenced in a study of T-cell reconstitution after alpha-beta-depleted transplantation in children. Unique molecular identifiers were incorporated during preparation of the TCRbeta library. TCRdb re-derived calls from the PCR reads in MiXCR, one entry per CDR3 protein. The sample has about 91,000 distinct CDR3 sequences, 6.5% to 8.5% seen once; the top ten hold more than 6.5%. The sample was PBMCs from the stem cell graft donor, taken from the stem cell graft. These receptors all come from a human donor who donated a stem cell graft to a child with congenital amegakaryocytic thrombocytopenia.

This clonotype was counted ten times or more. This chain links TRBV7-9 with TRBJ2-1; 10 nucleotides line up with TRBD2. The CDR3 has 16 residues. Germline V gives CDR1 SEHNR, CDR2 FQNEAQ (reference sequence). Unmatched junction bases numbered 7, after V lost 0 bases and J lost 8 bases. The DNA for the CDR3 is TGTGCCAGCAGCTTAGCGCGCGTAGCGGGAGGACATGAGCAGTTCTTC. Translating gives CASSLARVAGGHEQFF.

V usage is TRBV20-1 and J usage is TRBJ2-7; 10 bases are shared with TRBD2. CDR1 and CDR2 (germline): DFQATT, SNEGSKA (reference sequence). The CDR3 consists of 14 residues. The V gene end was trimmed by 4 bases and the J gene end by 2 bases; junction bases not matched to a gene: 5. This CDR3 is CSANLLAGTYEQYF. CDR3 DNA sequence: TGCAGTGCTAACCTACTAGCGGGGACCTACGAGCAGTACTTC.

This clonotype was recorded many times. The chain employs TRBV15 and TRBJ1-2; 12 bases match TRBD1. Germline CDR1 LNHNV, CDR2 YYDKDF (reference sequence). V lost 5 bases, J lost 9 bases, and 7 bases stayed unmatched. The CDR3 length is 14 residues. The CDR3 reads CATSGDRGHVSYTF. In DNA form, the CDR3 reads TGTGCCACCAGCGGGGACAGGGGGCACGTCAGCTACACCTTC.

Points on this clonotype: This may be a read error: a much more frequent sequence differs by one nucleotide. The chain is built from TRBV7-3 and TRBJ2-3; 7 bases are a match to TRBD2. Losses at the gene ends were 5 bases for V and 5 bases for J; bases not matched to a gene: 7. This CDR3 has 14 amino acids. Germline V gene data show CDR1 as SGHTA and CDR2 as FQGTGA. CDR3: CASSPATSLDTQYF. As DNA, the CDR3 is TGTGCCAGCAGCCCCGCGACTAGCTTAGATACGCAGTATTTT. Based on the CDR3 plus reference TRBV7-3 and TRBJ2-3, the full variable domain is GAGVSQTPSNKVTEKGKYVELRCDPISGHTALYWYRQSLGQGPEFLIYFQGTGAADDSGLPNDRFFAVRPEGSVSTLKIQRTERGDSAVYLCASSPATSLDTQYFGPGTRLTVL.